The clone carrying this T cell receptor beta chain has only a few counts. With a J-beta primer mix and a sample-barcoded 5' primer, a second PCR ran roughly 6 to 11 cycles. TCRdb fed the 5' RACE reads into MiXCR, producing one record per CDR3 protein. Counted here are 1,800,000 or so distinct CDR3 sequences, roughly two fifths occurring once; the ten biggest clones make up about 21%. CDR1 LNHDA and CDR2 SQIVND come from the germline V gene (reference sequence). The CDR3 is 13 residues long. Trimming removed 9 bases from V and 4 bases from J; junction bases left unmatched: 7. This sample stems from a study of blood T cells in healthy people across ages.

Specimen: blood. This receptor was obtained from a human donor in good health. The chain employs TRBV19 and TRBJ2-5; 8 bases agree with TRBD1. The chain's CDR3 is CASGTGRLETQYF. In nucleotides, the CDR3 is TGTGCCAGCGGGACAGGTAGACTAGAGACCCAGTACTTC.